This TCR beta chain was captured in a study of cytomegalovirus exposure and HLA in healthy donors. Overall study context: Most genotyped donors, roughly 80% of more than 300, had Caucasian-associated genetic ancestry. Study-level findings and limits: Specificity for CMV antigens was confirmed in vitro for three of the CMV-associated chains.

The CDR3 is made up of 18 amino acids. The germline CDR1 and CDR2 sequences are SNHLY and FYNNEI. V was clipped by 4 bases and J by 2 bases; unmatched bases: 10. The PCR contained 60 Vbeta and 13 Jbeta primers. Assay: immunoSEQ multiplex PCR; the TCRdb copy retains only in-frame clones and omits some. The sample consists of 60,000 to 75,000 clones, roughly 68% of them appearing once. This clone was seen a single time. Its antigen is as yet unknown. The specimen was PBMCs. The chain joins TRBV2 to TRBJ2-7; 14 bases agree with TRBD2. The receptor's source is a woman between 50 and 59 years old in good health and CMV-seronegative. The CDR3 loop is CASSGSLGLAGVPYEQYF. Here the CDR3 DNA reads TGTGCCAGCAGTGGGTCACTGGGACTAGCGGGAGTCCCCTACGAGCAGTACTTC.